A single sample gave rise to the 9 T cell receptor beta chains below, sequenced in a study of blood T cell repertoires in COVID-19. Produced via immunoSEQ multiplex PCR; TCRdb's table is partial and in-frame only. The sample has approximately 220,000 clones, roughly 86% seen once. Sequenced input: PBMCs or T cells enriched from blood (not recorded which). The receptors were sampled from a woman between 25 and 40 years old with acute COVID-19.

The CDR3 here is CASNGASDTDTQYF. The CDR3 region has the DNA TGCGCCAGCAATGGGGCTAGCGACACAGATACGCAGTATTTT. The rearrangement joins TRBV5-1 to TRBJ2-3; weak D call: TRBD2 (6 bases). The germline gives CDR1 SGHRS, CDR2 YFSETQ. V was trimmed by 6 bases and J by 2 bases, leaving 13 bases between them. This CDR3 comprises 14 residues. The complete variable domain, with remaining parts taken from reference TRBV5-1 and TRBJ2-3, reads KAGVTQTPRYLIKTRGQQVTLSCSPISGHRSVSWYQQTPGQGLQFLFEYFSETQRNKGNFPGRFSGRQFSNSRSEMNVSTLELGDSALYLCASNGASDTDTQYFGPGTRLTVL.

The chain links TRBV5-6 to TRBJ1-6, with 7 bases lining up with TRBD1. Germline assignment: CDR1 SGHDT and CDR2 YYEEEE. The CDR3 sequence is 15 residues long. The J segment lost 3 bases and the V segment lost 3 bases, leaving 3 bases of the junction unmatched. This CDR3 is CASSSTGVYNSPLHF. The CDR3 coding sequence is TGTGCCAGCAGCTCTACAGGGGTCTATAATTCACCCCTCCACTTT. Full variable domain (missing parts from reference TRBV5-6 and TRBJ1-6): DAGVTQSPTHLIKTRGQQVTLRCSPKSGHDTVSWYQQALGQGPQFIFQYYEEEERQRGNFPDRFSGHQFPNYSSELNVNALLLGDSALYLCASSSTGVYNSPLHFGNGTRLTVT.

V gene TRBV2 combines with J gene TRBJ1-2; D perhaps matches TRBD1 (5 bases). CDR3 length: 18 amino acids. V was clipped by 5 bases and J by 1 base, with 23 bases between them. CDR1 and CDR2 (germline): SNHLY, FYNNEI. CDR3 bases: TGTGCCAGCAGTAGGTTCGGGACGGCCGGGGGATTTAACTATGGCTACACCTTC. Its translation: CASSRFGTAGGFNYGYTF.

The rearrangement joins TRBV5-6 to TRBJ1-1, with D perhaps matching TRBD1 (5 bases). Trimming removed 0 bases at V and 1 base at J, with 16 bases between. The germline gives CDR1 SGHDT, CDR2 YYEEEE. The CDR3 contains 17 residues. The CDR3 nucleotides read TGTGCCAGCAGCTTGGCGTTGGCGCGTGGGGCGAACACTGAAGCTTTCTTT. As protein: CASSLALARGANTEAFF.

This clone was seen just once. The CDR3 nucleotides read TGTGCCAGCAGCTCTAGCGGGACCCAAGAGACCCAGTACTTC. Translated: CASSSSGTQETQYF. This chain uses TRBV5-6 with TRBJ2-5, with 9 bases that match TRBD2. This CDR3 contains 14 residues. Per germline, CDR1 SGHDT and CDR2 YYEEEE. V shed 3 bases, J shed 1 base, and the junction held 1 base outside the gene matches.

The V and J genes are TRBV3-1 (or the pseudogene TRBV3-2) and TRBJ1-5, with a tentative D call TRBD1 (5 bases). Trimming took off 2 bases at V and 6 bases at J, with 11 bases between the two ends. CDR1 is LGHDT, CDR2 YNNKEL, per germline (reference sequence). There are 14 residues in the CDR3. CDR3 DNA sequence: TGTGCCAGCAGCCAAATGCTGGGGGGTCAGCCCCAGCATTTT. Amino acids: CASSQMLGGQPQHF.

The genes are TRBV4-1 and TRBJ1-2; the D gene is possibly TRBD1 (5 bases). This CDR3 comprises 15 residues. The germline CDR1 and CDR2 sequences are MGHRA and YSYEKL. Deletions cut 0 bases from V and 4 bases from J, with 12 bases between. In nucleotides, the CDR3 is TGCGCCAGCAGCCAAGAAGACAGCCCAATCTATGGCTACACCTTC. This sequence encodes CASSQEDSPIYGYTF.

Here the CDR3 DNA reads TGTGCCAGCTCACTGGGACACGGACAGGGATCTTCCGAGCAGTACTTC. This translates into CASSLGHGQGSSEQYF. V usage is TRBV18 and J usage is TRBJ2-7, with TRBD1 matching over 8 bases. The length of the CDR3 is 16 residues. Per germline, CDR1 KGHSH and CDR2 LQKENI. Trimming took 4 bases from V and 6 from J; bases not matched to a gene: 14.

The genes are TRBV12-3 or TRBV12-4 and TRBJ2-1; D ambiguous. This CDR3 is built from 12 residues. V lost 6 bases, J lost 10 bases, and 13 bases lay in between. CDR3 DNA sequence: TGTGCCAGCAGCGCGGCCCTGTTGGAGCAGTTCTTC. Its translation: CASSAALLEQFF.